The rows below give T cell receptor beta chains drawn from one sample of a study of blood T cells in healthy people across ages. TCRdb used MiXCR to reprocess the 5' RACE reads, holding one entry per CDR3 protein. The data show some 1,000,000 distinct CDR3 sequences, approximately 25% seen once. The sample was also reused in another study, on T cells of mothers and their children.

Sequencing was done on a sample of blood. These receptors came from a girl aged 2 to 9 in good health. CDR3s include the opening cysteine and the closing phenylalanine or tryptophan. D genes are given only for firm matches. For some rows the clone size is stated as once, few or many, or as a class when expanded; others skip it.

j_call d_call clone_size v_call cdr3_aa cdr3_nt
TRBJ2-7 - - TRBV20-1 CSAREPFTLYEQYF TGCAGTGCTAGGGAACCTTTCACCCTCTACGAGCAGTACTTC
TRBJ2-7 - - TRBV20-1 CSARKGPIYHYEQYF TGCAGTGCTAGAAAAGGACCGATCTACCACTACGAGCAGTACTTC
TRBJ2-7 - few TRBV27 CASRCGTAEQYF TGTGCCAGCAGGTGCGGGACGGCGGAGCAGTACTTC
TRBJ2-5 - - TRBV15 CATSRRKETQYF TGTGCCACCAGCAGGCGGAAGGAGACCCAGTACTTC
TRBJ2-2 - - TRBV24-1 CATRGSVGELFF TGTGCCACCAGGGGTAGCGTCGGGGAGCTGTTTTTT
TRBJ2-2 - few TRBV12-3/TRBV12-4 CASSPSFTGELFF TGTGCCAGCAGTCCCAGCTTTACCGGGGAGCTGTTTTTT
TRBJ1-6 - once TRBV28 CASLTEDSIPNSPLHF TGTGCCAGCCTTACCGAAGATAGCATCCCCAATTCACCCCTCCACTTT
TRBJ2-1 - - TRBV7-2 CASSSSPTGNEQFF TGTGCCAGCAGCTCTAGCCCGACTGGCAATGAGCAGTTCTTC
TRBJ2-5 TRBD2 many TRBV7-2 CASSSGRGAGGETQYF TGTGCCAGCAGCTCGGGACGTGGGGCGGGGGGAGAGACCCAGTACTTC
TRBJ2-5 - - TRBV7-9 CASTLAPPAVSQYF TGTGCCAGCACCTTAGCACCCCCGGCGGTATCCCAGTACTTC
TRBJ2-1 TRBD2 - TRBV2 CASSQAGAMEEQFF TGTGCCAGCAGTCAAGCGGGAGCCATGGAAGAGCAGTTCTTC
TRBJ1-6 - few TRBV6-1 CASSEVGTELDPLHF TGTGCCAGCAGTGAAGTGGGGACCGAGCTAGACCCCCTCCACTTT
TRBJ2-5 TRBD2 - TRBV20-1 CSAHLAGESETQYF TGCAGTGCTCATCTAGCGGGAGAATCTGAGACCCAGTACTTC
TRBJ1-2 - few TRBV5-1 CASSLKGPGGYTF TGCGCCAGCAGCTTGAAGGGCCCGGGTGGCTACACCTTC
TRBJ2-1 - few TRBV6-5 CASSYVPTGTNEQFF TGTGCCAGCAGTTACGTACCTACCGGAACTAATGAGCAGTTCTTC
TRBJ1-4 - few TRBV7-9 CASSKSETNEKLFF TGTGCCAGCAGCAAGTCCGAGACTAATGAAAAACTGTTTTTT
TRBJ2-1 - - TRBV29-1 CSGQGEVTLNEQFF TGCAGCGGCCAAGGGGAAGTAACCCTTAATGAGCAGTTCTTC
TRBJ2-1 TRBD2 - TRBV9 CASSPGTSGGTYNEQFF TGTGCCAGCAGCCCGGGGACTAGCGGGGGCACCTACAATGAGCAGTTCTTC
TRBJ2-3 - - TRBV28 CASSLRTTSTDTQYF TGTGCCAGCAGTCTTCGGACAACTAGCACAGATACGCAGTATTTT
TRBJ1-1 - - TRBV12-3/TRBV12-4 CASSTPNTEAFF TGTGCCAGCAGTACACCGAACACTGAAGCTTTCTTT
TRBJ2-3 - - TRBV29-1 CSVYGRAPTDTQYF TGCAGCGTCTACGGGCGGGCCCCCACAGATACGCAGTATTTT
TRBJ2-5 TRBD1 few TRBV7-9 CATKGSASTRGETQYF TGTGCCACCAAGGGGTCTGCGTCTACCAGGGGGGAGACCCAGTACTTC